This T cell receptor beta chain is drawn from a study of regulatory T cells in long-lasting Graves disease. Study-level background: Graves' cases, newly diagnosed, had used antithyroid drugs under 3 months.

The time point was: newly diagnosed GD, antithyroid drugs for less than 3 months. Extracted PBMC RNA gave rise to the TCR library. The CDR3 spans 13 residues. The V and J ends lost 6 bases and 14 bases, in that order; junction bases with no gene match: 12. CDR1 SGHTS and CDR2 YDEGEE come from the germline V gene. Arm-PCR of CDR3 regions and iRepertoire HTBI primers were used to build TCR beta libraries. TCRdb re-derived calls from the multiplex PCR reads in MiXCR, one entry per CDR3 protein. Here the sample spans 500,000 to 700,000 distinct CDR3 sequences, 16% being singletons. Study-level results: Sample size was small, which may have lowered accuracy.

Details on this clonotype: The antigen remains undetermined.

In addition, the sample was reused for a study of T cells in Graves' hyperthyroidism and ophthalmopathy. In that study: Subjects aged 18 to 65 presented with newly diagnosed hyperthyroidism of less than 2 months' duration. TCR CDR3 regions were first amplified by RT-PCR with HTBI primers.

The clonotype originates from a woman aged 25 to 39 with Graves disease. Specimen: peripheral blood mononuclear cells (PBMCs), collected at new diagnosis, from a patient treated with antithyroid drugs. The chain joins TRBV5-8 to TRBJ2-1; 9 bases match TRBD1. Here the CDR3 DNA reads TGTGCCAGCACCGCCGGTTTCCGGGACAGGGAGTTCTTC. Its protein is CASTAGFRDREFF.